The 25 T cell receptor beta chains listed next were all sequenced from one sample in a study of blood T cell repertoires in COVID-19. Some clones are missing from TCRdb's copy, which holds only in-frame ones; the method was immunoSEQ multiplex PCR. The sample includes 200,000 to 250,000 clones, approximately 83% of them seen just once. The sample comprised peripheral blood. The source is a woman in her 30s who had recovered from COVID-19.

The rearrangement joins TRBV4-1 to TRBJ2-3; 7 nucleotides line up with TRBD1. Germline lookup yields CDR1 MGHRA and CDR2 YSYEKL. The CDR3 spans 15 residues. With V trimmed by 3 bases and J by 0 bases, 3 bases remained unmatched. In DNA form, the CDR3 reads TGCGCCAGCAGCCAGGGACAGATTAGCACAGATACGCAGTATTTT. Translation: CASSQGQISTDTQYF.

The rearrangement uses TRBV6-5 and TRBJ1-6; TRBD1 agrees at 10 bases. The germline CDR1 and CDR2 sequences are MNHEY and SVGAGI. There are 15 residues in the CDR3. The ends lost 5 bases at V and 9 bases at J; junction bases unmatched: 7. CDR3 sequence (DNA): TGTGCCAGCAGTCCACGGACAGGGGGTATTTCACCCCTCCACTTT. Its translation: CASSPRTGGISPLHF.

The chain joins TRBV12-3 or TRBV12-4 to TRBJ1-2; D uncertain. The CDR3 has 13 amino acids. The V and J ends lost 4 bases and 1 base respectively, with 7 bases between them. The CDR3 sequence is CASSSGINYGYTF. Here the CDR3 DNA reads TGTGCCAGCAGTTCCGGGATTAACTATGGCTACACCTTC.

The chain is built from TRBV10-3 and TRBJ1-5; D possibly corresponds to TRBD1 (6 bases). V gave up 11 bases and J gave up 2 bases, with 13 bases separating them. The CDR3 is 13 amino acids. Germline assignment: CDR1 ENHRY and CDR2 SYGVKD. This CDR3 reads CAVQQGRNQPQHF. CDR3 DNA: TGTGCCGTACAACAGGGTCGCAATCAGCCCCAGCATTTT.

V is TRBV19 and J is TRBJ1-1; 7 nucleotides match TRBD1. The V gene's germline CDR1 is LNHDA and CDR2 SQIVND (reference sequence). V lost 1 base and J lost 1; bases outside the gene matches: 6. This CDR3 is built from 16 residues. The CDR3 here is CASSIVETGQNTEAFF. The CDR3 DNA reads TGTGCCAGTAGTATAGTGGAGACAGGGCAGAACACTGAAGCTTTCTTT.

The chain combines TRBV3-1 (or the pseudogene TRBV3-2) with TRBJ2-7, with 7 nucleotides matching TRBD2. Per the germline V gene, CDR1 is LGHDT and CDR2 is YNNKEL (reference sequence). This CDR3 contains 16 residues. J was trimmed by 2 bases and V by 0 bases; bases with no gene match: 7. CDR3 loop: CASSQDLNGGAYEQYF. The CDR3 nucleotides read TGTGCCAGCAGCCAAGATCTAAATGGGGGGGCCTACGAGCAGTACTTC.

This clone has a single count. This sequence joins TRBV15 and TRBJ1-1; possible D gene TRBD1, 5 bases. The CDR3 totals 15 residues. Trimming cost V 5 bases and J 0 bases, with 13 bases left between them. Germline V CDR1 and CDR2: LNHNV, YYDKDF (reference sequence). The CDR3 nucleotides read TGTGCCACCAGCCCTCAGACAGCCATGAACACTGAAGCTTTCTTT. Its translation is CATSPQTAMNTEAFF.

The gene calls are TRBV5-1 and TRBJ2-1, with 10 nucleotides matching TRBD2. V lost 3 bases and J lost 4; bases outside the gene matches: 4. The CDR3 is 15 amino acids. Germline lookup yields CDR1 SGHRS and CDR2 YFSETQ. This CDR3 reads CASSSFSGGYNEQFF. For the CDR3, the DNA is TGCGCCAGCAGCTCCTTTAGCGGGGGGTACAATGAGCAGTTCTTC.

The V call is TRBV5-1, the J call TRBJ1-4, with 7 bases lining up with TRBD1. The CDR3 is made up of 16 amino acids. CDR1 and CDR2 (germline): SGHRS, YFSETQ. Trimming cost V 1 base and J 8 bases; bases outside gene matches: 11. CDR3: CASSLIGGVFTEKLFF. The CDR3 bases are TGCGCCAGCAGCTTGATAGGGGGCGTTTTCACGGAAAAACTGTTTTTT. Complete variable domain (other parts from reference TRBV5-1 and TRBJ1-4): KAGVTQTPRYLIKTRGQQVTLSCSPISGHRSVSWYQQTPGQGLQFLFEYFSETQRNKGNFPGRFSGRQFSNSRSEMNVSTLELGDSALYLCASSLIGGVFTEKLFFGSGTQLSVL.

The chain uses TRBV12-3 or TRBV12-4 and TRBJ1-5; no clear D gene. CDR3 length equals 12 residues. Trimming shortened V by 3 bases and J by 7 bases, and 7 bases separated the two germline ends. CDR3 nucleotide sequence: TGTGCCAGCAGTTTTGGAGGACAGCCCCAGCATTTT. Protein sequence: CASSFGGQPQHF.

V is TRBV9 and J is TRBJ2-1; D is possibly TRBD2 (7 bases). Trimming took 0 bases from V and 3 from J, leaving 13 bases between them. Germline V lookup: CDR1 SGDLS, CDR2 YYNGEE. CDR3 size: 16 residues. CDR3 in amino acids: CASSVVRGAIYNEQFF. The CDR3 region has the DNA TGTGCCAGCAGCGTAGTACGGGGGGCTATCTACAATGAGCAGTTCTTC.

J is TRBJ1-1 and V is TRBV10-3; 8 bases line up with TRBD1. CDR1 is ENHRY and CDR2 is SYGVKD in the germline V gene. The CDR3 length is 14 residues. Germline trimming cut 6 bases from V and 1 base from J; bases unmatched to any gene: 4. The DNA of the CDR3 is TGTGCCATCAGCCTGGGACAGGAGAACACTGAAGCTTTCTTT. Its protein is CAISLGQENTEAFF.

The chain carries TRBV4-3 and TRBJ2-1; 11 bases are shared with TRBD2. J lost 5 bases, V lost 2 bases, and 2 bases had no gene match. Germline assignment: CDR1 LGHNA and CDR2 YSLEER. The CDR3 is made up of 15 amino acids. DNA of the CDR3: TGCGCCAGCAGCCAACTAGCGGGGGGCAACAATGAGCAGTTCTTC. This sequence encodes CASSQLAGGNNEQFF.

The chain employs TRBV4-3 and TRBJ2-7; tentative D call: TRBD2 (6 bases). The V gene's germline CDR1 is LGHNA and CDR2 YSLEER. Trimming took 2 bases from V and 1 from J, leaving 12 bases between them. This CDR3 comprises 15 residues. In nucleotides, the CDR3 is TGCGCCAGCAGCCAAAGTAGGGGAGGATCCTACGAGCAGTACTTC. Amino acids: CASSQSRGGSYEQYF.

The CDR3 region has the DNA TGTGCCAGCAGTTTGAACAGGGATGGCTACACCTTC. Protein sequence: CASSLNRDGYTF. The genes are TRBV2 and TRBJ1-2; a possible D gene is TRBD1 (6 bases). CDR3 length equals 12 residues. V shed 5 bases and J shed 6 bases, with 10 bases lying between them. The germline V gene has CDR1 SNHLY and CDR2 FYNNEI. Full variable domain (outside the CDR3, taken from reference TRBV2 and TRBJ1-2): EPEVTQTPSHQVTQMGQEVILRCVPISNHLYFYWYRQILGQKVEFLVSFYNNEISEKSEIFDDQFSVERPDGSNFTLKIRSTKLEDSAMYFCASSLNRDGYTFGSGTRLTVV.

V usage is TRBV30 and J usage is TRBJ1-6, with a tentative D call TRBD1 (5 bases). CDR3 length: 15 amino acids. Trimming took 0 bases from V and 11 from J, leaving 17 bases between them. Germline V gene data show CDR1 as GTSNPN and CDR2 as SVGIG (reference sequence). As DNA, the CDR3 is TGTGCCTGGAGTGTACTTGGTAGGGGAAGTGCACCCCTCCACTTT. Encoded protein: CAWSVLGRGSAPLHF.

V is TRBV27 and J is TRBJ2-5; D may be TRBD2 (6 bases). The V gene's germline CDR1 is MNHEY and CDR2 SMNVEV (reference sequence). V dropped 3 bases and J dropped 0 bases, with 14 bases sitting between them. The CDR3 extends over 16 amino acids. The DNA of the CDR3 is TGTGCCAGCAGTTTCTCGGCTAGCGCCTACCAAGAGACCCAGTACTTC. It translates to CASSFSASAYQETQYF.

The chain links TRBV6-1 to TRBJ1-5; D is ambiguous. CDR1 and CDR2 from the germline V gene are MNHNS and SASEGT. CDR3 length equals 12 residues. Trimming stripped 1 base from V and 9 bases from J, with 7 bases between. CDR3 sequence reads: CASSEVEGPQHF. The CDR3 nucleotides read TGTGCCAGCAGTGAAGTTGAGGGGCCCCAGCATTTT.

The CDR3 spells CASSGTGLLQETQYF. DNA of the CDR3: TGTGCCAGTAGCGGAACGGGACTACTCCAAGAGACCCAGTACTTC. The genes are TRBV19 and TRBJ2-5, with 7 positions matching TRBD2. The CDR3 is 15 residues long. V lost 6 bases and J lost 1; bases outside the gene matches: 8. The germline CDR1 and CDR2 sequences are LNHDA and SQIVND (reference sequence).

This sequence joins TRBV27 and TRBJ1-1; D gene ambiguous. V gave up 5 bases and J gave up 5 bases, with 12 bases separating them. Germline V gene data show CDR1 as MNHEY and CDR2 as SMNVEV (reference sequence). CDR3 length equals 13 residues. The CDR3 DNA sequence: TGTGCCAGCAGTATTCCTCCGGGGACTGAAGCTTTCTTT. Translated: CASSIPPGTEAFF.

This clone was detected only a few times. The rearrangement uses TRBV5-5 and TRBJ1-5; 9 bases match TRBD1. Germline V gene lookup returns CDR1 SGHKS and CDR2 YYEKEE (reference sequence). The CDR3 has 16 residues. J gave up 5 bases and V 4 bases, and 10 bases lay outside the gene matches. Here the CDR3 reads CASSQRTGGSDQPQHF. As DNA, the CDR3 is TGTGCCAGCAGCCAGAGAACAGGGGGCAGCGATCAGCCCCAGCATTTT.

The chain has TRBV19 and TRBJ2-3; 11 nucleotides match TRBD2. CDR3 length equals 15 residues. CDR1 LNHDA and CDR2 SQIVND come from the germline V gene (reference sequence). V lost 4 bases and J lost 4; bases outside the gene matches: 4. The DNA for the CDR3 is TGTGCCAGTAGTAAACTAGCGGGGGCCCCAGATACGCAGTATTTT. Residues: CASSKLAGAPDTQYF.

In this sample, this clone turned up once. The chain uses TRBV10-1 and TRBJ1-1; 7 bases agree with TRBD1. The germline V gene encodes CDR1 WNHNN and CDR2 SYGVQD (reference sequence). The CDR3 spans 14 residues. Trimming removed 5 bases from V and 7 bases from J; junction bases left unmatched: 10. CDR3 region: CASSPGTVDVEAFF. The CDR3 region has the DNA TGCGCCAGCAGTCCCGGGACAGTAGACGTTGAAGCTTTCTTT.

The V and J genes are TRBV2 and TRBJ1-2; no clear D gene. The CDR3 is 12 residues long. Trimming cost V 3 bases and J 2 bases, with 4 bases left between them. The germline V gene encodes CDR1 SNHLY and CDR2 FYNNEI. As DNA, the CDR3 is TGTGCCAGCAGTGAGCAGAACTATGGCTACACCTTC. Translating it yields CASSEQNYGYTF.

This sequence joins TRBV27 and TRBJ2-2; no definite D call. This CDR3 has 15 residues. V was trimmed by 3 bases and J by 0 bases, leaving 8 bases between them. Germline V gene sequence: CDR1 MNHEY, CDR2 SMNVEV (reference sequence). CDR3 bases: TGTGCCAGCAGTTTTTTCCGGGCGAACACCGGGGAGCTGTTTTTT. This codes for CASSFFRANTGELFF.